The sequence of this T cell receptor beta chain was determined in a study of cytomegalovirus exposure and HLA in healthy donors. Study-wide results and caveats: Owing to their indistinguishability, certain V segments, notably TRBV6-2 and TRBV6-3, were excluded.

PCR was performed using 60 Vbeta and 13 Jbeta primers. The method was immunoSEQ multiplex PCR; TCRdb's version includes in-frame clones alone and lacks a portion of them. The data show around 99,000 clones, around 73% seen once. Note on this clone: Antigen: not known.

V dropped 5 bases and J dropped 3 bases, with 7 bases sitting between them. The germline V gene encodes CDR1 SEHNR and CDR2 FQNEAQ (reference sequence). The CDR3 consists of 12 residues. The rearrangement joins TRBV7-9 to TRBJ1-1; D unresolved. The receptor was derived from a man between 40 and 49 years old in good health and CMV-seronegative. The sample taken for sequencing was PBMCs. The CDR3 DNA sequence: TGTGCCAGCAGCCTCGGGTACACTGAAGCTTTCTTT. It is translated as CASSLGYTEAFF.